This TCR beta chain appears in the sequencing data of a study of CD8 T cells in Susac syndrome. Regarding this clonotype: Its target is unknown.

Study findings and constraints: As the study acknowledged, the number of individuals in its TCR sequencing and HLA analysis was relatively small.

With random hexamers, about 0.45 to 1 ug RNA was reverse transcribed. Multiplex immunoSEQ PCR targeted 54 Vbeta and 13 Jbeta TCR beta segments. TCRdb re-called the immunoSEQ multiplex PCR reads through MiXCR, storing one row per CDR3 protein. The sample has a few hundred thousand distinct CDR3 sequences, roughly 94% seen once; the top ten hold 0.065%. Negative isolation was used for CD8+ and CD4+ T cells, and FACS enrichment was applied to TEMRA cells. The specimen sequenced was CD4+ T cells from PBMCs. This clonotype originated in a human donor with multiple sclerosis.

CDR3 DNA: TGTGCCAGCAGCCAACACGGAAACCGAGACTACGAGCAGTACTTC. It is translated as CASSQHGNRDYEQYF. The V and J genes are TRBV6-2 or TRBV6-3 and TRBJ2-7; D not certain. Germline CDR1 MNHEY, CDR2 SVGEGT. The V end lost 6 bases, the J end lost 3 bases, and 18 bases lay between the germline ends. The CDR3 runs to 15 residues.